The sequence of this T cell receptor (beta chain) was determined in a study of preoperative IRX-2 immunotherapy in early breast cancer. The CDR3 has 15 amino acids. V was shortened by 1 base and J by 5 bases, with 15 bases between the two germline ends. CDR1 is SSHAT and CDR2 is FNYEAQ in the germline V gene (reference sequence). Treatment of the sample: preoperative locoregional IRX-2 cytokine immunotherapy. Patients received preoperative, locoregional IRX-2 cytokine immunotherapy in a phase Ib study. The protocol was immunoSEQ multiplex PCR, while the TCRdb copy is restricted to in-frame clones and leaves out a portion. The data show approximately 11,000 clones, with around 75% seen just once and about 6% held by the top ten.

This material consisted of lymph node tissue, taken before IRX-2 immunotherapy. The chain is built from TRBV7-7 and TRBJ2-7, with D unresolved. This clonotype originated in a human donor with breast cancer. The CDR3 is CASSLVSVRSDEQYF. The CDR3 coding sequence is TGTGCCAGCAGCTTAGTAAGTGTACGTTCCGACGAGCAGTACTTC.